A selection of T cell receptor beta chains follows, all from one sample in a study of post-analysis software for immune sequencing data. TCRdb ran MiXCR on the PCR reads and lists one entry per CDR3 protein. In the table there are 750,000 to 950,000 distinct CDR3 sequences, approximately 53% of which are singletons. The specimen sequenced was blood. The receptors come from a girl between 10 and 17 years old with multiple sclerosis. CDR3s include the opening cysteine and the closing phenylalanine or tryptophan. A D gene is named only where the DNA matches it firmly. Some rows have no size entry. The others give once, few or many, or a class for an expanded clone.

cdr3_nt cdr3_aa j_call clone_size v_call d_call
TGTGCCAGCAGCCCTCCGGGACTAGGCTACGAGCAGTACTTC CASSPPGLGYEQYF TRBJ2-7 few TRBV12-3/TRBV12-4 TRBD2
TGCAGTGCTATGGGGACATCCCTCCCCTACGAGCAGTACTTC CSAMGTSLPYEQYF TRBJ2-7 . TRBV20-1 .
TGCGCCAGCAGTGAGGCCAGTGGGACTAACTATGGCTACACCTTC CASSEASGTNYGYTF TRBJ1-2 . TRBV5-1 .
TGTGCCATCATCGCATCCTATATCAACAATGAGCAGTTCTTC CAIIASYINNEQFF TRBJ2-1 . TRBV10-3 .
TGCAGCGCCCGCCGGGGGCAGTATGGCACAGATACGCAGTATTTT CSARRGQYGTDTQYF TRBJ2-3 . TRBV29-1 .
TGTGCCAGCAGCGTGGGGGTCTATACTTACAATGAGCAGTTCTTC CASSVGVYTYNEQFF TRBJ2-1 . TRBV9 .
TGTGCCGTTATGGACGGGTCCACCTACAATGAGCAGTTCTTC CAVMDGSTYNEQFF TRBJ2-1 few TRBV27 .
TGCAGTGCTAGAGATATGGACAGGGAGTGGAAGGAGCAGTACTTC CSARDMDREWKEQYF TRBJ2-5 . TRBV20-1 TRBD1
TGCAGTGCGGGGGGATGGGATGGAGGTCCGGAATACAATGAGCAGTTCTTC CSAGGWDGGPEYNEQFF TRBJ2-1 . TRBV20-1 .
TGCAGTGCCAGAAACAACCAGGGGACCTGGGGTTCACCCCTCCACTTT CSARNNQGTWGSPLHF TRBJ1-6 many TRBV20-1 .
TGTGCCAGCAGTTTAATCGCAGGGGTTTATAGTGAAGCTTTCTTT CASSLIAGVYSEAFF TRBJ1-1 . TRBV27 .
TGTGCCAGCAGCCAAGCCTATGGCTACACCTTC CASSQAYGYTF TRBJ1-2 . TRBV3-1 .
TGTGCCAGCAGTTTAGTAGCGGGAGGGCGACTGAAGCAGTTCTTC CASSLVAGGRLKQFF TRBJ2-1 . TRBV12-3/TRBV12-4 TRBD2
TGTGCCATCAGTGGGACAGCGTCCTACGAGCAGTACTTC CAISGTASYEQYF TRBJ2-7 few TRBV10-3 .
TGTGCCACCAGCAGAGATCCGGTCACCGGGGAGCTGTTTTTT CATSRDPVTGELFF TRBJ2-2 once TRBV15 .
TGTGCCAGCAGCCAATTTGGTGAGACTAGCCTTAGTTCCGAGCAGTACTTC CASSQFGETSLSSEQYF TRBJ2-7 . TRBV3-1 TRBD2